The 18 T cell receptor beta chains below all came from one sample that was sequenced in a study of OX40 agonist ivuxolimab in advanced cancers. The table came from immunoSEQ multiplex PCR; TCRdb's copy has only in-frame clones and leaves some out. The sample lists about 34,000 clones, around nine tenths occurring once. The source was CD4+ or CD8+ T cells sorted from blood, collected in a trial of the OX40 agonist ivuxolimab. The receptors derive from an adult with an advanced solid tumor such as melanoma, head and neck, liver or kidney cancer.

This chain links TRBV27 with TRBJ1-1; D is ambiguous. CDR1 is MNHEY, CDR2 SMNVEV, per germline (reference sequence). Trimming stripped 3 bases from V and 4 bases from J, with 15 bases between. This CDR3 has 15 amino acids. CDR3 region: CASSFTPDSSTEAFF. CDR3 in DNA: TGTGCCAGCAGTTTTACGCCGGATAGTAGCACTGAAGCTTTCTTT.

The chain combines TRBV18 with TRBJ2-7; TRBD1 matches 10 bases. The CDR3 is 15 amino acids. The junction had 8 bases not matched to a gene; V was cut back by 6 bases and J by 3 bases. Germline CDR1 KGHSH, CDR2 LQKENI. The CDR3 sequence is CASSEGQGSFYEQYF. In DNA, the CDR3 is TGTGCCAGCTCGGAGGGACAGGGGTCCTTCTACGAGCAGTACTTC.

CDR3 in amino acids: CASSSGSRTGELFF. In nucleotides, the CDR3 is TGTGCCAGCAGTAGCGGGAGTCGTACCGGGGAGCTGTTTTTT. V and J are TRBV28 and TRBJ2-2; 8 bases line up with TRBD2. Per germline, CDR1 MDHEN and CDR2 SYDVKM. V dropped 5 bases and J dropped 5; count of bases not matched to a gene: 4. The CDR3 length is 14 residues.

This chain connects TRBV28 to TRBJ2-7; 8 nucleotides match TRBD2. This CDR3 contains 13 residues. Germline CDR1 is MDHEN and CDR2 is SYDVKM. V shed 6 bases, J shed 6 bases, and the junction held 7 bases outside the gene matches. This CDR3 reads CASSPGGAPEQYF. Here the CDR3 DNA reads TGTGCCAGCAGCCCCGGGGGGGCGCCCGAGCAGTACTTC. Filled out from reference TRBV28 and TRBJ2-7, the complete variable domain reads DVKVTQSSRYLVKRTGEKVFLECVQDMDHENMFWYRQDPGLGLRLIYFSYDVKMKEKGDIPEGYSVSREKKERFSLILESASTNQTSMYLCASSPGGAPEQYFGPGTRLTVT.

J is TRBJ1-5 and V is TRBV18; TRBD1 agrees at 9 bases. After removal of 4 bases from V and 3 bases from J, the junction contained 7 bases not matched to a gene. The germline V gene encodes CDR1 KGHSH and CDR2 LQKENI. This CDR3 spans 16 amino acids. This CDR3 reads CASSRNRGQDNQPQHF. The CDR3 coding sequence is TGTGCCAGCTCACGAAACAGGGGGCAGGACAATCAGCCCCAGCATTTT. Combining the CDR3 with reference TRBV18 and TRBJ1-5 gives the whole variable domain NAGVMQNPRHLVRRRGQEARLRCSPMKGHSHVYWYRQLPEEGLKFMVYLQKENIIDESGMPKERFSAEFPKEGPSILRIQQVVRGDSAAYFCASSRNRGQDNQPQHFGDGTRLSIL.

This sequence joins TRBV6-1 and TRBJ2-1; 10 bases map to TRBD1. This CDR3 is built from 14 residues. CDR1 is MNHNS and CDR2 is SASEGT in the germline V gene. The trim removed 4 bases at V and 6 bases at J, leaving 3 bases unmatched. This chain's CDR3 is CASSGQGASNEQFF. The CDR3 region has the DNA TGTGCCAGCAGTGGACAGGGGGCAAGCAATGAGCAGTTCTTC.

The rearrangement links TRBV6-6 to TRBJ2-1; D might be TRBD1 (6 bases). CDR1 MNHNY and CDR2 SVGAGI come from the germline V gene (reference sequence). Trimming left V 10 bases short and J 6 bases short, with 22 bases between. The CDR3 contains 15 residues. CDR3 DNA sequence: TGTGCCACCTCAGTCCGGACAGACGTACCCAATGAGCAGTTCTTC. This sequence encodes CATSVRTDVPNEQFF.

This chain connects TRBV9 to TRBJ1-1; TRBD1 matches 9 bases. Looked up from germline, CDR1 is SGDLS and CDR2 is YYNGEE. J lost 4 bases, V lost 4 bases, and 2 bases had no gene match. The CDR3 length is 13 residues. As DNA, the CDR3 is TGTGCCAGCAGCTTGGGACAGGGCACTGAAGCTTTCTTT. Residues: CASSLGQGTEAFF.

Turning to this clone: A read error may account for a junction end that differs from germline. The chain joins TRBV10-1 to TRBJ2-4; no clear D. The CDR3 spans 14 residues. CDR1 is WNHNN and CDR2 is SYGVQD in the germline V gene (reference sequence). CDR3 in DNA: TGCGCCAGCAGCGAGTCTCTAGCCAAAAACATTCAGTACTTC. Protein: CASSESLAKNIQYF.

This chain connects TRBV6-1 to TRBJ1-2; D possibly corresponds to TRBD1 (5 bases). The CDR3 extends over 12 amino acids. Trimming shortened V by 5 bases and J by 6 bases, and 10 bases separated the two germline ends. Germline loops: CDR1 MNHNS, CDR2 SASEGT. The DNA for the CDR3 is TGTGCCAGCAGTTCTCAGGGAGATGGCTACACCTTC. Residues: CASSSQGDGYTF.

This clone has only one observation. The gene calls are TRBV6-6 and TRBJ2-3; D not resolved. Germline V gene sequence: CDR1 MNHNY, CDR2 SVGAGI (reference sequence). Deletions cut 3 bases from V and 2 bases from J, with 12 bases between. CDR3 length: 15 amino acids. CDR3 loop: CASSYDVRITDTQYF. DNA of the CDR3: TGTGCCAGCAGTTATGACGTGCGAATCACAGATACGCAGTATTTT.

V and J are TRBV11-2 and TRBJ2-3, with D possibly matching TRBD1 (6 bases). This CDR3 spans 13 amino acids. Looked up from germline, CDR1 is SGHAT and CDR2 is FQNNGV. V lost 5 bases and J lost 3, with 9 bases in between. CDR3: CASSPGATDTQYF. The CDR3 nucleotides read TGTGCCAGCAGCCCAGGGGCTACAGATACGCAGTATTTT. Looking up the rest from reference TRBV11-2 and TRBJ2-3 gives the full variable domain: EAGVAQSPRYKIIEKRQSVAFWCNPISGHATLYWYQQILGQGPKLLIQFQNNGVVDDSQLPKDRFSAERLKGVDSTLKIQPAKLEDSAVYLCASSPGATDTQYFGPGTRLTVL.

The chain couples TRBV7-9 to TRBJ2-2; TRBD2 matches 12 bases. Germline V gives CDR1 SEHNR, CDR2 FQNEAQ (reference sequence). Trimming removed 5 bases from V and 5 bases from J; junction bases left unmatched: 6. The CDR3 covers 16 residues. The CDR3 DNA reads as TGTGCCAGCAGCCCCCGGACTAGCGGGACTACCGGGGAGCTGTTTTTT. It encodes CASSPRTSGTTGELFF.

The CDR3 is CASSRGTLSNEQFF. The DNA of the CDR3 is TGTGCCAGCAGCCGGGGGACACTATCCAATGAGCAGTTCTTC. The V call is TRBV5-6, the J call TRBJ2-1; D could derive from TRBD1 or TRBD2 (6 bases each). V was trimmed by 4 bases and J by 6 bases, leaving 14 bases between them. Germline V gives CDR1 SGHDT, CDR2 YYEEEE. This CDR3 is 14 amino acids long.

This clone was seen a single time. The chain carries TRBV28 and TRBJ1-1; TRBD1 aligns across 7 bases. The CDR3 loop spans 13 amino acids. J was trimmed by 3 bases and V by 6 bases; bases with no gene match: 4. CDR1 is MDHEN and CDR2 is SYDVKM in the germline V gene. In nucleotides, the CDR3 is TGTGCCAGCAGACCCGGGACAGACACTGAAGCTTTCTTT. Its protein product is CASRPGTDTEAFF.

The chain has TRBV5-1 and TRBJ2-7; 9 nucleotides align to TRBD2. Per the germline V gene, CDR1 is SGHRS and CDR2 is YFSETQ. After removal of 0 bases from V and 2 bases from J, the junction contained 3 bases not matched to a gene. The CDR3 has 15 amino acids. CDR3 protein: CASSLALAGTYEQYF. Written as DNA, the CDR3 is TGCGCCAGCAGCTTGGCCCTAGCGGGAACCTACGAGCAGTACTTC. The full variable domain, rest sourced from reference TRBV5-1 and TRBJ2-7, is KAGVTQTPRYLIKTRGQQVTLSCSPISGHRSVSWYQQTPGQGLQFLFEYFSETQRNKGNFPGRFSGRQFSNSRSEMNVSTLELGDSALYLCASSLALAGTYEQYFGPGTRLTVT.

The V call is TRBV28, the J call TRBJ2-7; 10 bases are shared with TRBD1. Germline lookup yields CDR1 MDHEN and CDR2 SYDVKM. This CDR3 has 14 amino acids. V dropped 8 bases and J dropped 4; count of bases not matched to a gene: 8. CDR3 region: CASGRGGQGYEQYF. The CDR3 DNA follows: TGTGCCAGCGGTAGGGGGGGACAGGGGTACGAGCAGTACTTC.

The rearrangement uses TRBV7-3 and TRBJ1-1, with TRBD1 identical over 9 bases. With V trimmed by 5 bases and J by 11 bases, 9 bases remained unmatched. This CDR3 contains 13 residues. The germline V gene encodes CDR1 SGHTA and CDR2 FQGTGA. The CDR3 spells CASSRGDREEAFF. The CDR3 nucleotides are TGTGCCAGCAGCCGGGGGGACAGGGAGGAGGCTTTCTTT.